The 25 T cell receptor beta chains listed next were all sequenced from one sample in a study of T cell repertoires in cytomegalovirus infection. Antigens of these TCRs are unknown. TCRdb reprocessed the reads with MiXCR, giving one entry per CDR3 protein. The repertoire includes some 110,000 distinct CDR3 sequences, around 9.1% of them detected once, and roughly 31% sits in the top ten. What was sequenced was PBMCs, sequenced either directly or after in vitro stimulation (not recorded which). Source of these receptors: a human donor in good health (CMV status not recorded). Some clones in this sample may be carry-over from other donors' samples.

The rearrangement uses TRBV24-1 and TRBJ2-3; D is possibly TRBD2 (6 bases). Trimming removed 4 bases at V and 1 base at J, with 11 bases between. This CDR3 spans 15 amino acids. The germline CDR1 and CDR2 sequences are KGHDR and SFDVKD. This CDR3 is CATSDLTSRTDTQYF. CDR3 DNA: TGTGCCACCAGTGACCTCACTAGCCGCACAGATACGCAGTATTTT.

This clonotype appeared a few times. The V gene is TRBV7-8, the J gene TRBJ1-1; the D gene is possibly TRBD1 (6 bases). There are 16 residues in the CDR3. Per the germline V gene, CDR1 is SGHVS and CDR2 is FQNEAQ. V was pared by 1 base and J by 5 bases, with 17 bases between. CDR3: CASSLGGGGGATEAFF. The CDR3 DNA reads as TGTGCCAGCAGCTTAGGGGGGGGGGGGGGGGCAACTGAAGCTTTCTTT.

This clonotype occurred a few times. V usage is TRBV11-2 and J usage is TRBJ1-4, with D perhaps matching TRBD1 (5 bases). V lost 0 bases, J lost 6 bases, and 20 bases lay in between. The germline gives CDR1 SGHAT, CDR2 FQNNGV. This CDR3 spans 18 amino acids. The CDR3 DNA is TGTGCCAGCAGCTTAGAAAGGTCGGTCTCGGGGCGACATGAAAAACTGTTTTTT. Its protein product is CASSLERSVSGRHEKLFF.

This clonotype was seen at least ten times. The V gene is TRBV19, the J gene TRBJ2-5; 10 bases line up with TRBD2. V was clipped by 3 bases and J by 4 bases; unmatched bases: 11. The CDR3 spans 17 residues. Germline assignment: CDR1 LNHDA and CDR2 SQIVND (reference sequence). The CDR3 here is CASSMGASAGGRETQYF. The DNA for the CDR3 is TGTGCCAGTAGTATGGGGGCATCAGCGGGAGGGAGAGAGACCCAGTACTTC. The full variable domain, in which reference TRBV19 and TRBJ2-5 provide the parts outside the CDR3, is DGGITQSPKYLFRKEGQNVTLSCEQNLNHDAMYWYRQDPGQGLRLIYYSQIVNDFQKGDIAEGYSVSREKKESFPLTVTSAQKNPTAFYLCASSMGASAGGRETQYFGPGTRLLVL.

V is TRBV7-2 and J is TRBJ2-1; D uncertain. The V end was cut by 6 bases, the J end by 1 base, with 10 bases between. The CDR3 has 14 amino acids. Germline V gene lookup returns CDR1 SGHTA and CDR2 FQGNSA. Here the CDR3 DNA reads TGTGCCAGCAGTCCTCCGGTGTCCTACAATGAGCAGTTCTTC. Residues: CASSPPVSYNEQFF.

This clonotype was seen ten or more times. The gene calls are TRBV7-2 and TRBJ2-3; D not resolved. Germline V gene sequence: CDR1 SGHTA, CDR2 FQGNSA. The CDR3 runs to 12 residues. V gave up 4 bases and J gave up 5 bases, with 7 bases separating them. In DNA form, the CDR3 reads TGTGCCAGCAGCTCGACGGGAGATACGCAGTATTTT. It translates to CASSSTGDTQYF.

This clonotype came up many times. This chain joins TRBV7-6 and TRBJ2-7; a possible D gene is TRBD2 (7 bases). Germline CDR1 is SGHVS and CDR2 is FNYEAQ. The CDR3 extends over 15 amino acids. Trimming took 4 bases from V and 4 from J, leaving 17 bases between them. CDR3 sequence (DNA): TGTGCCAGCAGCTCCCCCGGGGGAGGGGGTTACGAGCAGTACTTC. Encoded protein: CASSSPGGGGYEQYF.

Only a few counts were recorded for this clonotype. V and J are TRBV6-6 and TRBJ2-1, with D perhaps assigned TRBD1 or TRBD2 (5 bases each). V was shortened by 2 bases and J by 5 bases, with 13 bases between the two germline ends. Germline values: CDR1 MNHNY, CDR2 SVGAGI (reference sequence). The CDR3 length is 15 residues. The CDR3 region has the DNA TGTGCCAGCAGTTACCGGGCCAGGGACGACAATGAGCAGTTCTTC. Translating gives CASSYRARDDNEQFF.

This clonotype was observed many times. The chain links TRBV7-8 to TRBJ2-7; possible D gene TRBD1, 6 bases. The CDR3 runs 13 residues. Trimming removed 3 bases from V and 2 bases from J, with 8 bases in between. Per the germline V gene, CDR1 is SGHVS and CDR2 is FQNEAQ. DNA for the CDR3: TGTGCCAGCAGCTTGCGGACAGCCTACGAGCAGTACTTC. Translated: CASSLRTAYEQYF.

The chain couples TRBV20-1 to TRBJ1-5; 7 bases map to TRBD1. The CDR3 covers 13 residues. Looked up from germline, CDR1 is DFQATT and CDR2 is SNEGSKA (reference sequence). J was trimmed by 1 base and V by 6 bases; bases with no gene match: 3. CDR3 DNA: TGCAGTGCAAGGGGACAGAGCAATCAGCCCCAGCATTTT. This translates into CSARGQSNQPQHF.

This clonotype came up many times. CDR3 loop: CASSFTNNEQFF. The DNA for the CDR3 is TGTGCCAGCAGCTTCACAAACAATGAGCAGTTCTTC. J is TRBJ2-1 and V is TRBV7-9, with D hard to call. Looked up from germline, CDR1 is SEHNR and CDR2 is FQNEAQ (reference sequence). This CDR3 has 12 amino acids. The V end lost 3 bases, the J end lost 5 bases, and 5 bases lay between the germline ends.

The table lists this clonotype with many counts. The V and J genes are TRBV7-9 and TRBJ2-1; possible D gene TRBD2, 5 bases. The germline gives CDR1 SEHNR, CDR2 FQNEAQ (reference sequence). Trimming left V 3 bases short and J 3 bases short, with 12 bases between. CDR3 length: 15 amino acids. Here the CDR3 reads CASSLSSRVYNEQFF. The DNA of the CDR3 is TGTGCCAGCAGCTTGTCTAGCAGAGTCTACAATGAGCAGTTCTTC. Full variable domain (remainder filled in from reference TRBV7-9 and TRBJ2-1): DTGVSQNPRHKITKRGQNVTFRCDPISEHNRLYWYRQTLGQGPEFLTYFQNEAQLEKSRLLSDRFSAERPKGSFSTLEIQRTEQGDSAMYLCASSLSSRVYNEQFFGPGTRLTVL.

This clonotype showed up just a few times. J is TRBJ1-1 and V is TRBV28; D is uncertain. This CDR3 region has 12 residues. V gave up 3 bases and J gave up 7 bases, with 9 bases separating them. Germline V gives CDR1 MDHEN, CDR2 SYDVKM. CDR3 residues: CASSFTKREAFF. Here the CDR3 DNA reads TGTGCCAGCAGTTTCACGAAGCGTGAAGCTTTCTTT.

This clonotype has ten or more counts. The chain uses TRBV11-2 and TRBJ1-1; 9 bases map to TRBD1. This CDR3 is built from 14 residues. The V segment lost 5 bases and the J segment 5 bases; nucleotides outside the gene matches: 6. Germline V gives CDR1 SGHAT, CDR2 FQNNGV. CDR3 amino acids: CASSPSTGGTEAFF. Here the CDR3 DNA reads TGTGCCAGCAGCCCTTCGACAGGGGGGACTGAAGCTTTCTTT.

This clonotype was seen repeatedly, ten times or more. J is TRBJ2-7 and V is TRBV7-2; 9 bases match TRBD1. Losses at the gene ends were 4 bases for V and 2 bases for J; bases not matched to a gene: 3. This CDR3 region has 14 residues. Germline V gene sequence: CDR1 SGHTA, CDR2 FQGNSA. This CDR3 reads CASSWRTGAYEQYF. CDR3 DNA sequence: TGTGCCAGCAGCTGGCGGACAGGGGCCTACGAGCAGTACTTC.

This clonotype showed up many times. The chain is built from TRBV7-2 and TRBJ2-1, with 15 bases lining up with TRBD2. Unmatched junction bases numbered 9, after V lost 5 bases and J lost 4 bases. This CDR3 is 18 amino acids long. Germline V gene data show CDR1 as SGHTA and CDR2 as FQGNSA. This CDR3 is CASSVPGLAGGIYNEQFF. The CDR3 region has the DNA TGTGCCAGCAGCGTACCGGGACTAGCGGGAGGAATTTACAATGAGCAGTTCTTC.

This clonotype turned up a few times. The rearrangement joins TRBV5-6 to TRBJ2-3; 7 bases align to TRBD1. V was clipped by 1 base and J by 1 base; unmatched bases: 3. Germline V gives CDR1 SGHDT, CDR2 YYEEEE. This CDR3 contains 15 residues. The CDR3 DNA follows: TGTGCCAGCAGCTTGATTGGACAGGGCACAGATACGCAGTATTTT. Its protein is CASSLIGQGTDTQYF.

This chain joins TRBV6-6 and TRBJ2-2; TRBD1 aligns across 8 bases. Germline V gene data show CDR1 as MNHNY and CDR2 as SVGAGI (reference sequence). There are 14 residues in the CDR3. After removal of 6 bases from V and 6 bases from J, the junction contained 6 bases not matched to a gene. The CDR3 nucleotides read TGTGCCAGCAGCCAACCGACAGGGGCCGGGGAGCTGTTTTTT. As protein: CASSQPTGAGELFF.

V gene TRBV19 combines with J gene TRBJ1-1; 11 nucleotides match TRBD1. V lost 6 bases to trimming and J lost 3 bases; unmatched junction nucleotides: 3. Germline lookup yields CDR1 LNHDA and CDR2 SQIVND (reference sequence). The CDR3 consists of 14 residues. The CDR3: CASRGTGGDTEAFF. The CDR3 nucleotides are TGTGCCAGTAGGGGGACAGGGGGGGACACTGAAGCTTTCTTT. The variable domain in full, with the rest retrieved from reference TRBV19 and TRBJ1-1, is DGGITQSPKYLFRKEGQNVTLSCEQNLNHDAMYWYRQDPGQGLRLIYYSQIVNDFQKGDIAEGYSVSREKKESFPLTVTSAQKNPTAFYLCASRGTGGDTEAFFGQGTRLTVV.

This clonotype was recorded many times. The chain carries TRBV7-2 and TRBJ2-1; 16 bases map to TRBD2. The CDR3 has 16 residues. With V trimmed by 6 bases and J by 9 bases, 8 bases remained unmatched. The germline V gene encodes CDR1 SGHTA and CDR2 FQGNSA. The CDR3 nucleotides are TGTGCCAGCAGGGGCCCGGGACTAGCGGGAGGGGGTGAGCAGTTCTTC. Translated, it gives CASRGPGLAGGGEQFF.

This chain connects TRBV19 to TRBJ1-5; maybe TRBD1 (5 bases). Trimming took off 5 bases at V and 0 bases at J, with 11 bases between the two ends. The CDR3 has 15 residues. Germline CDR1 is LNHDA and CDR2 is SQIVND (reference sequence). The CDR3 region is CASSRRDGSNQPQHF. CDR3 nucleotide sequence: TGTGCCAGTAGTCGCCGGGACGGTAGCAATCAGCCCCAGCATTTT.

The V and J genes are TRBV5-1 and TRBJ2-3; D not certain. Germline CDR1 is SGHRS and CDR2 is YFSETQ. There are 14 residues in the CDR3. V shed 1 base and J shed 6 bases, with 12 bases lying between them. The CDR3 nucleotides are TGCGCCAGCAGCTTGCCCGACTCCAAGGATACGCAGTATTTT. Translated: CASSLPDSKDTQYF.

The chain recombines TRBV27 with TRBJ2-7; D might be TRBD2 (6 bases). The V end lost 0 bases, the J end lost 0 bases, and 12 bases lay between the germline ends. The CDR3 totals 16 residues. Germline CDR1 MNHEY, CDR2 SMNVEV (reference sequence). The chain's CDR3 is CASSLSGGFFSYEQYF. The CDR3 DNA reads TGTGCCAGCAGTTTATCTGGAGGGTTTTTCTCCTACGAGCAGTACTTC.

This clonotype appeared many times. The gene calls are TRBV6-1 and TRBJ1-1; maybe TRBD1 (5 bases). The CDR3 consists of 15 residues. V was cut by 5 bases and J by 0 bases, with 13 bases left in between. Germline CDR1 MNHNS, CDR2 SASEGT. Written as DNA, the CDR3 is TGTGCCAGCAGTCCCCGGGGCCCTTTGAACACTGAAGCTTTCTTT. Amino acid sequence: CASSPRGPLNTEAFF.

There are a few counts of this clonotype. The V and J genes are TRBV4-1 and TRBJ1-2; D gene unclear. CDR3 size: 14 residues. V dropped 2 bases and J dropped 0 bases, with 7 bases sitting between them. Germline V gives CDR1 MGHRA, CDR2 YSYEKL. CDR3 coding DNA: TGCGCCAGCAGCCAAATTTTGGCTAACTATGGCTACACCTTC. Residues: CASSQILANYGYTF.